This is a list of T cell receptor beta chains from one sample in a study of blood T cell repertoires in COVID-19. Sequencing was performed with immunoSEQ multiplex PCR; in TCRdb, only in-frame clones are kept and a portion is missing. The sample yields 150,000 to 200,000 clones, roughly nine tenths seen once. The specimen was peripheral blood. The origin of the receptors is a man aged 65 to 85 with active or convalescent COVID-19. The CDR3 runs from the conserved cysteine through the conserved F or W. The D gene is left open where the match is weak. Not every row has a clone size; where given, it reads once, few, many or a size class.

clone_size	v_call	cdr3_length	j_call	d_call	cdr3_aa	cdr3_nt
.	TRBV28	14	TRBJ1-5	.	CASTGKGVNQPQHF	TGTGCCAGCACCGGAAAGGGGGTGAATCAGCCCCAGCATTTT
.	TRBV9	18	TRBJ2-1	TRBD2	CASSGRTSGRRSYNEQFF	TGTGCCAGCAGCGGCAGGACTAGCGGGAGAAGGTCCTACAATGAGCAGTTCTTC
.	TRBV6-1	15	TRBJ2-7	.	CASSEVSSVPYEQYF	TGTGCCAGCAGTGAAGTTAGTAGCGTTCCCTACGAGCAGTACTTC
.	TRBV19	15	TRBJ2-3	.	CASSLMPTSTDTQYF	TGTGCCAGTAGCCTTATGCCAACTAGCACAGATACGCAGTATTTT
.	TRBV5-1	15	TRBJ2-3	TRBD1	CASSKDRGPTDTQYF	TGCGCCAGCAGCAAGGACAGGGGCCCCACAGATACGCAGTATTTT
.	TRBV13	13	TRBJ1-3	.	CASSPRGGNTIYF	TGTGCCAGCAGCCCGAGAGGGGGAAACACCATATATTTT
.	TRBV5-1	14	TRBJ2-2	.	CASSLKGVAGELFF	TGCGCCAGCAGCTTGAAGGGGGTGGCCGGGGAGCTGTTTTTT
few	TRBV18	17	TRBJ1-4	TRBD1	CASSPRQGSATNEKLFF	TGTGCCAGCTCACCCCGACAGGGTAGCGCAACTAATGAAAAACTGTTTTTT
.	TRBV18	15	TRBJ1-4	.	CASSPSRGANEKLFF	TGTGCCAGCTCACCCTCTCGGGGGGCTAATGAAAAACTGTTTTTT
.	TRBV4-1	18	TRBJ1-5	TRBD1	CASSRTDRGGDSNQPQHF	TGCGCCAGCAGCCGCACGGACAGGGGAGGGGATAGCAATCAGCCCCAGCATTTT
few	TRBV5-4	15	TRBJ2-5	TRBD2	CASSLDLAGLETQYF	TGTGCCAGCAGCTTGGATCTAGCGGGGTTGGAGACCCAGTACTTC
once	TRBV5-5	16	TRBJ1-2	TRBD1	CASSLAGDRGAYGYTF	TGTGCCAGCAGCTTAGCCGGTGACAGGGGAGCTTATGGCTACACCTTC
.	TRBV11-2	15	TRBJ2-7	TRBD1	CASSMTQTGGYEQYF	TGTGCCAGCAGCATGACACAGACAGGGGGATACGAGCAGTACTTC
once	TRBV28	13	TRBJ1-1	TRBD1	CASSLGTVTEAFF	TGTGCCAGCAGTTTGGGGACAGTCACTGAAGCTTTCTTT
.	TRBV19	15	TRBJ2-1	.	CASSRAGASYNEQFF	TGTGCCAGTAGTAGGGCGGGCGCATCCTACAATGAGCAGTTCTTC
once	TRBV20-1	15	TRBJ2-1	TRBD2	CSASRGLAGRYEQFF	TGCAGTGCTAGTCGGGGACTAGCGGGGCGGTATGAGCAGTTCTTC
.	TRBV2	13	TRBJ1-2	.	CASSEEGNYGYTF	TGTGCCAGCAGTGAAGAGGGGAACTATGGCTACACCTTC
.	TRBV6-5	13	TRBJ2-7	TRBD1	CASSSGRGYEQYF	TGTGCCAGCAGTTCCGGCAGGGGGTACGAGCAGTACTTC
few	TRBV6-5	13	TRBJ2-1	TRBD1	CASSVGQALEQFF	TGTGCCAGCAGCGTGGGACAGGCCCTTGAGCAGTTCTTC